This entry lists 20 T cell receptor beta chains sequenced from one sample in a study of T cells in Graves' hyperthyroidism and ophthalmopathy. TCR beta CDR3 region amplification was performed from RNA transcripts. The HTBI set primed first-round TCR CDR3 RT-PCR. TCRdb reprocessed the multiplex PCR reads via MiXCR and lists one record per CDR3 protein. The table records a few hundred thousand distinct CDR3 sequences, about a sixth of them present only once. The material sequenced was blood. All receptors come from a woman in her 30s with Graves' hyperthyroidism.

This clonotype has just a few counts. The V and J genes are TRBV3-1 and TRBJ2-7; perhaps TRBD2 as D (6 bases). The CDR3 runs 14 residues. Trimming removed 7 bases from V and 4 bases from J, with 17 bases in between. The germline V gene encodes CDR1 LGHDT and CDR2 YNNKEL (reference sequence). In DNA, the CDR3 is TGTGCCAGCACTATTGGGGGGAGTGGGTACGAGCAGTACTTC. Residues: CASTIGGSGYEQYF.

The V call is TRBV9, the J call TRBJ2-1, with D possibly being TRBD1 or TRBD2 (5 bases each). V was cut by 0 bases and J by 2 bases, with 9 bases left in between. CDR1 and CDR2 from the germline V gene are SGDLS and YYNGEE. The CDR3 sequence is 15 residues long. The CDR3 DNA sequence: TGTGCCAGCAGCGTAGTTGGGACGGCCTACAATGAGCAGTTCTTC. Residues: CASSVVGTAYNEQFF.

This clonotype was seen ten or more times. This chain uses TRBV20-1 with TRBJ2-3, with 11 bases that match TRBD2. This CDR3 has 16 residues. Looked up from germline, CDR1 is DFQATT and CDR2 is SNEGSKA (reference sequence). The J segment lost 1 base and the V segment lost 2 bases, leaving 5 bases of the junction unmatched. CDR3: CSARRIAGGGTDTQYF. The CDR3 bases are TGCAGTGCTAGACGGATAGCGGGAGGGGGCACAGATACGCAGTATTTT.

This clonotype was picked up a small number of times. The V and J genes are TRBV19 and TRBJ1-3; no definite D call. Deletions cut 4 bases from V and 1 base from J, with 11 bases between. Germline V gene lookup returns CDR1 LNHDA and CDR2 SQIVND (reference sequence). The CDR3 loop spans 15 amino acids. The CDR3 loop reads CASSTLQRSGNTIYF. CDR3 in DNA: TGTGCCAGTAGTACCCTCCAGCGATCTGGAAACACCATATATTTT. Full variable domain (remainder filled in from reference TRBV19 and TRBJ1-3): DGGITQSPKYLFRKEGQNVTLSCEQNLNHDAMYWYRQDPGQGLRLIYYSQIVNDFQKGDIAEGYSVSREKKESFPLTVTSAQKNPTAFYLCASSTLQRSGNTIYFGEGSWLTVV.

This clonotype was seen ten or more times. The gene calls are TRBV7-2 and TRBJ2-3; 9 bases line up with TRBD1. J was trimmed by 3 bases and V by 5 bases; bases with no gene match: 6. Germline V gene sequence: CDR1 SGHTA, CDR2 FQGNSA. The CDR3 has 15 residues. The CDR3, as DNA: TGTGCCAGCAGCCTCCCGGGACAGGGAACAGATACGCAGTATTTT. It is translated as CASSLPGQGTDTQYF. The variable domain in full, completed from reference TRBV7-2 and TRBJ2-3, reads GAGVSQSPSNKVTEKGKDVELRCDPISGHTALYWYRQSLGQGLEFLIYFQGNSAPDKSGLPSDRFSAERTGGSVSTLTIQRTQQEDSAVYLCASSLPGQGTDTQYFGPGTRLTVL.

There are many counts of this clonotype. J is TRBJ2-1 and V is TRBV28; D is ambiguous. V gave up 6 bases and J gave up 2 bases, with 8 bases separating them. This CDR3 is built from 13 residues. Per germline, CDR1 MDHEN and CDR2 SYDVKM. For the CDR3, the DNA is TGTGCCAGCAGCTTCCTTACCTACAATGAGCAGTTCTTC. Protein product: CASSFLTYNEQFF.

Concerning this clonotype: One end of the junction is discordant with germline, which a read error may explain. The genes are TRBV20-1 and TRBJ2-3; 13 nucleotides match TRBD2. CDR3 size: 16 residues. Germline CDR1 and CDR2: DFQATT and SNEGSKA (reference sequence). The CDR3 is CSARGLAGYPTDAQYF. The CDR3 nucleotides are TGCAGTGCTAGGGGACTAGCGGGATATCCCACAGATGCGCAGTATTTT.

The V gene is TRBV20-1, the J gene TRBJ1-4; tentatively, D is TRBD1 (5 bases). Germline lookup yields CDR1 DFQATT and CDR2 SNEGSKA (reference sequence). The CDR3 has 14 residues. Trimming stripped 2 bases from V and 2 bases from J, with 9 bases between. The CDR3 loop reads CSARSGATNEKLFF. The CDR3 nucleotides read TGCAGTGCTAGAAGCGGGGCGACTAATGAAAAACTGTTTTTT.

The rearrangement uses TRBV15 and TRBJ1-1; TRBD1 is a possible D gene (6 bases). The CDR3 length is 15 residues. The V end was cut by 4 bases, the J end by 1 base, with 13 bases between. Germline V gives CDR1 LNHNV, CDR2 YYDKDF (reference sequence). The CDR3 spells CATSITGSGNTEAFF. CDR3 DNA: TGTGCCACCAGCATCACAGGGAGCGGGAACACTGAAGCTTTCTTT.

This rearrangement joins TRBV7-3 to TRBJ1-3; D not certain. The CDR3 has 17 residues. The ends were cut back, 4 bases at V and 0 bases at J, with 16 bases in the middle. The germline V gene encodes CDR1 SGHTA and CDR2 FQGTGA. The CDR3 nucleotides read TGTGCCAGCAGCTATTGGGCCCTGACTCTCTCTGGAAACACCATATATTTT. Its translation: CASSYWALTLSGNTIYF.

The chain joins TRBV19 to TRBJ2-7, with D tentatively TRBD1 or TRBD2 (5 bases each). The length of the CDR3 is 16 residues. Between the trimmed V and J ends, which lost 7 bases and 4 bases, there was a span of 23 bases. The germline gives CDR1 LNHDA, CDR2 SQIVND (reference sequence). DNA for the CDR3: TGTGCCAGTACCAAAACCCAGGGTTGGACTCCATACGAGCAGTACTTC. Translation gives CASTKTQGWTPYEQYF.

This clonotype was recorded at least ten times. The chain uses TRBV28 and TRBJ2-3; the D gene is possibly TRBD2 (6 bases). V lost 6 bases, J lost 1 base, and 14 bases lay in between. Germline CDR1 reads MDHEN; CDR2 reads SYDVKM. The CDR3 has 15 amino acids. The CDR3 reads CASSKPSVGTDTQYF. CDR3 sequence (DNA): TGTGCCAGCAGCAAACCTAGCGTTGGCACAGATACGCAGTATTTT. The whole variable domain, filled in from reference TRBV28 and TRBJ2-3, reads DVKVTQSSRYLVKRTGEKVFLECVQDMDHENMFWYRQDPGLGLRLIYFSYDVKMKEKGDIPEGYSVSREKKERFSLILESASTNQTSMYLCASSKPSVGTDTQYFGPGTRLTVL.

This clonotype was picked up many times. The chain links TRBV20-1 to TRBJ1-4, with D possibly TRBD1 on 6 matching bases. V was cut by 6 bases and J by 3 bases, with 11 bases left in between. There are 13 residues in the CDR3. Germline V gene lookup returns CDR1 DFQATT and CDR2 SNEGSKA (reference sequence). CDR3 in amino acids: CSARGLSNEKLFF. Written as DNA, the CDR3 is TGCAGTGCCAGGGGACTGTCTAATGAAAAACTGTTTTTT.

Regarding this clonotype: This may come from a read error, since a much larger clone is one base off. V gene TRBV2 combines with J gene TRBJ1-4; maybe TRBD1 (5 bases). The CDR3 is made up of 15 amino acids. CDR1 is SNHLY and CDR2 is FYNNEI in the germline V gene. The chain's CDR3 is CASSEWSGRGEKLSF. In DNA form, the CDR3 reads TGTGCCAGCAGTGAATGGTCAGGGCGGGGAGAAAAACTGTCTTTT. The full variable domain, rest sourced from reference TRBV2 and TRBJ1-4, is EPEVTQTPSHQVTQMGQEVILRCVPISNHLYFYWYRQILGQKVEFLVSFYNNEISEKSEIFDDQFSVERPDGSNFTLKIRSTKLEDSAMYFCASSEWSGRGEKLSFGSGTQLSVL.

The V call is TRBV7-9, the J call TRBJ2-7; 10 positions agree with TRBD1. CDR3 length: 14 amino acids. V lost 5 bases to trimming and J lost 6 bases; unmatched junction nucleotides: 7. Looked up from germline, CDR1 is SEHNR and CDR2 is FQNEAQ (reference sequence). The CDR3 nucleotides read TGTGCCAGCAGCCCGGGACAGGGGTTTGGCGAGCAGTACTTC. It encodes CASSPGQGFGEQYF.

The table lists this clonotype with many counts. The chain uses TRBV20-1 and TRBJ2-3; tentative D call: TRBD1 (5 bases). Germline values: CDR1 DFQATT, CDR2 SNEGSKA (reference sequence). This CDR3 is built from 13 residues. This CDR3 is CSAPQGRTDTQYF. CDR3 nucleotide sequence: TGCAGCGCCCCGCAGGGCCGCACAGATACGCAGTATTTT.

There are many counts of this clonotype. V and J are TRBV30 and TRBJ2-5; 8 positions agree with TRBD1. Germline V gives CDR1 GTSNPN, CDR2 SVGIG (reference sequence). The V and J ends lost 3 bases and 3 bases, in that order; junction bases with no gene match: 3. The CDR3 totals 13 residues. CDR3 in amino acids: CAWSRGREETQYF. In DNA form, the CDR3 reads TGTGCCTGGAGCAGGGGGCGCGAAGAGACCCAGTACTTC.

This clonotype was seen only a few times. The gene calls are TRBV7-9 and TRBJ2-1; D may be TRBD2 (6 bases). V lost 5 bases and J lost 8, with 13 bases in between. The CDR3 spans 13 residues. Germline CDR1 reads SEHNR; CDR2 reads FQNEAQ (reference sequence). In DNA, the CDR3 is TGTGCCAGCAGCGGATCGGGAGCCCATGAGCAGTTCTTC. Protein sequence: CASSGSGAHEQFF.

This clonotype was seen repeatedly, ten times or more. This chain connects TRBV3-1 to TRBJ2-2; D is unclear. Germline-derived CDR1 and CDR2 are LGHDT and YNNKEL (reference sequence). Trimming stripped 3 bases from V and 3 bases from J, with 11 bases between. The CDR3 extends over 15 amino acids. The CDR3 DNA follows: TGTGCCAGCAGCCAGGGCAAGGTGGACACCGGGGAGCTGTTTTTT. Translated, it gives CASSQGKVDTGELFF.

Many counts were recorded for this clonotype. As DNA, the CDR3 is TGTGCCAGCAGTCTAGCGGGACAGATGCCCTACGAGCAGTACTTC. Its protein product is CASSLAGQMPYEQYF. This chain connects TRBV27 to TRBJ2-7; 9 nucleotides match TRBD2. Per germline, CDR1 MNHEY and CDR2 SMNVEV (reference sequence). CDR3 length equals 15 residues. The V and J ends lost 5 bases and 2 bases, in that order; junction bases with no gene match: 7.